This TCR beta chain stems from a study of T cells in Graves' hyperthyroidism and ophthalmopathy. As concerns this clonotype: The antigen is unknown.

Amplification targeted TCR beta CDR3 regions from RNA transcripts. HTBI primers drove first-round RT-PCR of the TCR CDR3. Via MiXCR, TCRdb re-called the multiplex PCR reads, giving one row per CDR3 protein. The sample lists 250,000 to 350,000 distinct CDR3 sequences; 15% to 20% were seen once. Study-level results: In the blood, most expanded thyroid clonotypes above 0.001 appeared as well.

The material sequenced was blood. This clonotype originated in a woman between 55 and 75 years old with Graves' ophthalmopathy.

CDR3 region: CASSQARVSPLHF. DNA for the CDR3: TGCGCCAGCAGCCAAGCACGGGTCTCACCCCTCCACTTT. The chain recombines TRBV4-3 with TRBJ1-6, with no clear D. CDR1 is LGHNA and CDR2 is YSLEER in the germline V gene. Trimming took off 1 base at V and 10 bases at J, with 8 bases between the two ends. This CDR3 spans 13 amino acids.